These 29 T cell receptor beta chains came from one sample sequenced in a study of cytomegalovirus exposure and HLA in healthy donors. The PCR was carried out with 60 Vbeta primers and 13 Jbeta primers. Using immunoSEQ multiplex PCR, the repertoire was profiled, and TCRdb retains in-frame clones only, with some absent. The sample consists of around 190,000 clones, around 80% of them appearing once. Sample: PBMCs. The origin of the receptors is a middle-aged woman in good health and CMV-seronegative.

The CDR3 here is CASSPGTSGARDTQYF. The CDR3 DNA reads TGTGCCAGCAGCCCCGGGACTAGCGGGGCCCGGGATACGCAGTATTTT. The chain carries TRBV7-2 and TRBJ2-3; TRBD2 aligns across 13 bases. Germline CDR1 SGHTA, CDR2 FQGNSA. Unmatched junction bases numbered 8, after V lost 5 bases and J lost 6 bases. The CDR3 loop spans 16 amino acids.

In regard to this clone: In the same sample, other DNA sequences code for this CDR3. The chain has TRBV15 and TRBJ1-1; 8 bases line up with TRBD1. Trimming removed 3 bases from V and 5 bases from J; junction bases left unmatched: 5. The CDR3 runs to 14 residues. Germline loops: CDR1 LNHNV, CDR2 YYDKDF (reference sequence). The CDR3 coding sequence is TGTGCCACCAGCAGCGGACAGGGCGGAACTGAAGCTTTCTTT. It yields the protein CATSSGQGGTEAFF.

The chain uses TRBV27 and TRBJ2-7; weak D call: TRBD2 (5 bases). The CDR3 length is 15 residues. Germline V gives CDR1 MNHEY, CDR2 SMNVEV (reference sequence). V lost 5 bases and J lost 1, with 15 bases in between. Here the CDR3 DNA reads TGTGCCAGCAGTCGCGGCCTCGGAGGATCCTACGAGCAGTACTTC. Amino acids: CASSRGLGGSYEQYF.

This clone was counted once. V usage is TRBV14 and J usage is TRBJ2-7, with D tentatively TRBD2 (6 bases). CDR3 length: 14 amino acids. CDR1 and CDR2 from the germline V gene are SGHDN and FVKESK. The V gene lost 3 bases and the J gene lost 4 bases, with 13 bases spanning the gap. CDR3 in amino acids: CASSHLLAWYEQYF. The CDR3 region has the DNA TGTGCCAGCAGCCATCTGCTAGCGTGGTACGAGCAGTACTTC.

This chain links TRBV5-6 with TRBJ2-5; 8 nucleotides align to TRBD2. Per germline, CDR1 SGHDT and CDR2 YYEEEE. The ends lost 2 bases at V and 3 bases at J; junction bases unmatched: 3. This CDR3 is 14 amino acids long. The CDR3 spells CASSFAGGEETQYF. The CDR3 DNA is TGTGCCAGCAGCTTCGCGGGGGGCGAAGAGACCCAGTACTTC.

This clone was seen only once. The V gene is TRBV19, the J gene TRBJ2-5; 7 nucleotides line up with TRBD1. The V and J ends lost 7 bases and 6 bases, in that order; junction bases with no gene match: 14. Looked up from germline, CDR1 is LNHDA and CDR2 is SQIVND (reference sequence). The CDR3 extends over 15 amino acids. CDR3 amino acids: CASTGGQAFGQTQYF. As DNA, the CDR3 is TGTGCCAGTACCGGTGGACAGGCCTTCGGACAGACCCAGTACTTC. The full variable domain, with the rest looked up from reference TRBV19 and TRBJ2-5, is DGGITQSPKYLFRKEGQNVTLSCEQNLNHDAMYWYRQDPGQGLRLIYYSQIVNDFQKGDIAEGYSVSREKKESFPLTVTSAQKNPTAFYLCASTGGQAFGQTQYFGPGTRLLVL.

Here the CDR3 DNA reads TGTGCCAGCAGCTGGGACAGGGTTTACTCCTCCTATAATTCACCCCTCCACTTT. Its translation is CASSWDRVYSSYNSPLHF. The chain joins TRBV5-4 to TRBJ1-6, with 9 bases aligning to TRBD1. The CDR3 contains 18 residues. The V segment lost 3 bases and the J segment 0 bases; nucleotides outside the gene matches: 7. Germline assignment: CDR1 SGHNT and CDR2 YYREEE (reference sequence).

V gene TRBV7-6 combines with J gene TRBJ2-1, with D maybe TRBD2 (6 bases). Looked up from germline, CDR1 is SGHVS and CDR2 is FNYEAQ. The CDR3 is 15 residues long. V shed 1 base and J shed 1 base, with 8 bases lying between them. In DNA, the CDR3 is TGTGCCAGCAGCTTAGTAGCGGTGTCCTACAATGAGCAGTTCTTC. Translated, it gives CASSLVAVSYNEQFF.

The CDR3 DNA sequence: TGTGCCAGCAGCTTAGAGACAGGGGACACCGGGGAGCTGTTTTTT. Protein sequence: CASSLETGDTGELFF. This chain links TRBV7-8 with TRBJ2-2; TRBD1 aligns across 8 bases. CDR1 and CDR2 from the germline V gene are SGHVS and FQNEAQ. Unmatched junction bases numbered 1, after V lost 1 base and J lost 3 bases. The CDR3 is 15 residues long.

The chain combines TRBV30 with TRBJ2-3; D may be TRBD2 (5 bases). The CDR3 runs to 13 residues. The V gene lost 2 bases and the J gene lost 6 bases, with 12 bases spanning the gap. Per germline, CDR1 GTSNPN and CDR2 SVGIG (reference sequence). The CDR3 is CAWSRTRVDTQYF. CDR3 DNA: TGTGCCTGGAGTCGAACTAGAGTGGATACGCAGTATTTT. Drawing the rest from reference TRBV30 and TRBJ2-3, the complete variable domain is SQTIHQWPATLVQPVGSPLSLECTVEGTSNPNLYWYRQAAGRGLQLLFYSVGIGQISSEVPQNLSASRPQDRQFILSSKKLLLSDSGFYLCAWSRTRVDTQYFGPGTRLTVL.

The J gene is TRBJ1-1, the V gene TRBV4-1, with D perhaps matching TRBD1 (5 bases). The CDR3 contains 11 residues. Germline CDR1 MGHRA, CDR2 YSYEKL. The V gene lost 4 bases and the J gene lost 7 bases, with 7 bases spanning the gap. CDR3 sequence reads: CASSRQGEAFF. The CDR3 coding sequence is TGCGCCAGCAGCCGGCAGGGTGAAGCTTTCTTT.

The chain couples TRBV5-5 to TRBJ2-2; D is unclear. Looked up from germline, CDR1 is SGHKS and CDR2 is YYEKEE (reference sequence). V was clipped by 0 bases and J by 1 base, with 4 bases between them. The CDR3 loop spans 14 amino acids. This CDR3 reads CASSLGGNTGELFF. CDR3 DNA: TGTGCCAGCAGCTTGGGAGGGAACACCGGGGAGCTGTTTTTT.

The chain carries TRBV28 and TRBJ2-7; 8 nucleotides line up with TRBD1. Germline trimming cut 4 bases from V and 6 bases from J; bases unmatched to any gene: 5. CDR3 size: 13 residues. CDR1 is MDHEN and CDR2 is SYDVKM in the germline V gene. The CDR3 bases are TGTGCCAGCAGTTCCCTCGACAGGGGCGAGCAGTACTTC. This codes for CASSSLDRGEQYF.

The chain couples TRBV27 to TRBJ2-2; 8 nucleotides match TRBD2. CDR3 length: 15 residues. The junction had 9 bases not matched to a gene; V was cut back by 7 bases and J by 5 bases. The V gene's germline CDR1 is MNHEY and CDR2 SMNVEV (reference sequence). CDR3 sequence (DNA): TGTGCCAGCAATCTCGGGAGGGCTTTAACCGGGGAGCTGTTTTTT. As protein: CASNLGRALTGELFF.

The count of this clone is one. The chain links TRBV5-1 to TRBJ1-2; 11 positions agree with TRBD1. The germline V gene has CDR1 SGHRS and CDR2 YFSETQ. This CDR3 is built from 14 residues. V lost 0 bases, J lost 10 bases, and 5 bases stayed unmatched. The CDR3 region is CASSLEGTGGTYTF. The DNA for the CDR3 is TGCGCCAGCAGCTTGGAGGGGACAGGGGGAACCTACACCTTC.

The CDR3 reads CASSPEGQGDYNEQFF. DNA for the CDR3: TGTGCCAGCAGTCCCGAGGGACAGGGGGACTACAATGAGCAGTTCTTC. The V gene is TRBV28, the J gene TRBJ2-1, with TRBD1 identical over 11 bases. V was clipped by 5 bases and J by 3 bases; unmatched bases: 6. From germline, CDR1 is MDHEN and CDR2 SYDVKM. The CDR3 loop spans 16 amino acids.

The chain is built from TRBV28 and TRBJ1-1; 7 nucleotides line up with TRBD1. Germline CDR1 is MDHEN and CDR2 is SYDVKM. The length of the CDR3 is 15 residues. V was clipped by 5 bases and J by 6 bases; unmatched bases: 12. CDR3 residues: CASSPGTAGRAEAFF. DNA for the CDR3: TGTGCCAGCAGTCCGGGGACAGCCGGTCGGGCTGAAGCTTTCTTT.

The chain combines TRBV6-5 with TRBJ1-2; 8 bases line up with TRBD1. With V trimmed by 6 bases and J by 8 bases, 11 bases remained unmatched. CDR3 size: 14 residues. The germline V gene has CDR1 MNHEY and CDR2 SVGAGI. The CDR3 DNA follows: TGTGCCAGCAGCCCGGACAGGGCTTGGGACGGCTACACCTTC. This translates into CASSPDRAWDGYTF.

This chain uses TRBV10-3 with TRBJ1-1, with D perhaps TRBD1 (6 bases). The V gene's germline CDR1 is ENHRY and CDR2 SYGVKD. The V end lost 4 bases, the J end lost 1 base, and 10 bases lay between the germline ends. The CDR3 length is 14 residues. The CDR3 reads CAISGQGSNTEAFF. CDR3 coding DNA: TGTGCCATCAGTGGGCAGGGGTCGAACACTGAAGCTTTCTTT.

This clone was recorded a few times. This CDR3 reads CASSLRQGNGYTF. In DNA, the CDR3 is TGTGCCAGCAGCCTCCGACAGGGGAATGGCTACACCTTC. This chain uses TRBV9 with TRBJ1-2; 8 bases are a match to TRBD1. V was pared by 4 bases and J by 6 bases, with 5 bases of the junction left unmatched. The CDR3 sequence is 13 residues long. Germline assignment: CDR1 SGDLS and CDR2 YYNGEE.

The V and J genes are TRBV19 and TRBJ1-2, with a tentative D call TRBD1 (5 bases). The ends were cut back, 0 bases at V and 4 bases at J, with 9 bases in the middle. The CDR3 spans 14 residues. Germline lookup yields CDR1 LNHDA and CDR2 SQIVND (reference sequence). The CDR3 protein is CASSIDQGSYGYTF. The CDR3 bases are TGTGCCAGTAGTATAGATCAGGGTAGCTATGGCTACACCTTC. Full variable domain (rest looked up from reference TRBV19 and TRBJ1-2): DGGITQSPKYLFRKEGQNVTLSCEQNLNHDAMYWYRQDPGQGLRLIYYSQIVNDFQKGDIAEGYSVSREKKESFPLTVTSAQKNPTAFYLCASSIDQGSYGYTFGSGTRLTVV.

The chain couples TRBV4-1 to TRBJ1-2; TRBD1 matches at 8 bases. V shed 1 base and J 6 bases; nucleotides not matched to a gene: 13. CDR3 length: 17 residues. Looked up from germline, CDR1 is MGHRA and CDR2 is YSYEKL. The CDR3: CASSQAVGRQGRNGYTF. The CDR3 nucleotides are TGCGCCAGCAGCCAAGCAGTCGGTCGACAGGGGAGAAATGGCTACACCTTC.

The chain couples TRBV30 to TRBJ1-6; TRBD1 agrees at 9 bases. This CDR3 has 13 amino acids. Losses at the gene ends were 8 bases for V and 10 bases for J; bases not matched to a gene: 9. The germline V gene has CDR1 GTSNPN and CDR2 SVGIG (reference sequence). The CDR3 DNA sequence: TGTGCCGTCCGGGACAGGGCAGAATCACCCCTCCACTTT. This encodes CAVRDRAESPLHF. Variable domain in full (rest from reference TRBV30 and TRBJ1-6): SQTIHQWPATLVQPVGSPLSLECTVEGTSNPNLYWYRQAAGRGLQLLFYSVGIGQISSEVPQNLSASRPQDRQFILSSKKLLLSDSGFYLCAVRDRAESPLHFGNGTRLTVT.

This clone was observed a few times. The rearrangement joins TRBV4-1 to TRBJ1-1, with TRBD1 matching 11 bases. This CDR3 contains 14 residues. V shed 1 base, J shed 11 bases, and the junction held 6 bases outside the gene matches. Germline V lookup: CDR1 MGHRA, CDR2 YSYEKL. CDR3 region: CASSQGGTGGMAFF. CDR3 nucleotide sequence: TGCGCCAGCAGCCAAGGGGGGACAGGGGGGATGGCTTTCTTT.

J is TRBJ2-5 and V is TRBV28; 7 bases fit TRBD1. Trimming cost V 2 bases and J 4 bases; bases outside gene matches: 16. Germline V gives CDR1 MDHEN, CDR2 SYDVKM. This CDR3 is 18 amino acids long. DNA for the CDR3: TGTGCCAGCAGTTTACCCGAAGGGGGCCCCCGGGGTGGAGAGACCCAGTACTTC. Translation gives CASSLPEGGPRGGETQYF.

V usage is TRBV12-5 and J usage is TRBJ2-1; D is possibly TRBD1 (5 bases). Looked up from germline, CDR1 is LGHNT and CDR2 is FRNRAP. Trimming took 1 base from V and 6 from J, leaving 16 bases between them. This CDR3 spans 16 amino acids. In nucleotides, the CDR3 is TGTGCTAGTGGTTTGGGGCAGGGAATGGCTGGCAATGAGCAGTTCTTC. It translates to CASGLGQGMAGNEQFF.

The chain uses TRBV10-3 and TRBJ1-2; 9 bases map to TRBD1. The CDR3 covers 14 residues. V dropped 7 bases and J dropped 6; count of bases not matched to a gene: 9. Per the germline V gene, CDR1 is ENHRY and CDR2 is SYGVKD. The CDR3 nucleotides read TGTGCCATCAACCCGGGACAGGGAGGTAATGGCTACACCTTC. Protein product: CAINPGQGGNGYTF.

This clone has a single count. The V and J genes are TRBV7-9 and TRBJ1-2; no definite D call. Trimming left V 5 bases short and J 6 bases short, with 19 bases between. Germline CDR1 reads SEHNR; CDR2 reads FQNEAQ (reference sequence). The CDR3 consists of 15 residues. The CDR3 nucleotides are TGTGCCAGCAGCCCCGCGGGGAGGGCGATAAATGGCTACACCTTC. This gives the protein CASSPAGRAINGYTF.

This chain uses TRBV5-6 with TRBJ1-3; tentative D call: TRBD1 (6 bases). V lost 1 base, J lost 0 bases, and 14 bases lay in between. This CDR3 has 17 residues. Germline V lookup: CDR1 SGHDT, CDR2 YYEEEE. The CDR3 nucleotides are TGTGCCAGCAGCTTGACAACCCAGGGGTACTCTGGAAACACCATATATTTT. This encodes CASSLTTQGYSGNTIYF.